This is a list of T cell receptor beta chains from one sample in a study of T cells in Graves' hyperthyroidism and ophthalmopathy. TCRdb analysed the multiplex PCR reads with MiXCR anew, one entry per CDR3 protein. This table has 560,000 or so distinct CDR3 sequences, 20% appearing once. The sequencing input was blood. These receptors originate from a middle-aged man with Graves' ophthalmopathy. CDR3s include the opening cysteine and the closing phenylalanine or tryptophan. Fields, in order: D gene, J gene, CDR3 length, clone size, V gene, CDR3 protein, CDR3 DNA. A D gene is named only where the DNA matches it firmly. The size entry is marked missing in some rows and otherwise reads once, few, many or a size class.

>.|TRBJ1-1|12|few|TRBV5-1
CASSRTGPEAFF
TGCGCCAGCAGTCGCACAGGCCCCGAAGCTTTCTTT
>.|TRBJ1-4|14|many|TRBV30
CAWSVRGFREKLFF
TGTGCCTGGAGTGTACGGGGATTTCGTGAAAAACTGTTTTTT
>.|TRBJ2-2|17|.|TRBV27
CASSSLGGRQGTGELFF
TGTGCCAGCAGTTCCCTAGGGGGGCGGCAAGGCACCGGGGAGCTGTTTTTT
>TRBD1|TRBJ1-1|15|few|TRBV6-1
CASSTRGQGNTEAFF
TGTGCCAGCAGTACGCGGGGACAGGGGAACACTGAAGCTTTCTTT
>TRBD2|TRBJ2-1|15|many|TRBV11-2
CASSPPSGRVDEQFF
TGTGCCAGCAGCCCCCCCAGCGGGAGGGTCGATGAGCAGTTCTTC
>.|TRBJ2-3|12|few|TRBV9
CASSEGSGAQYF
TGTGCCAGCAGTGAGGGCTCCGGCGCGCAGTATTTT
>.|TRBJ1-4|15|few|TRBV30
CAWRAWTGGNEKLFF
TGTGCCTGGAGGGCCTGGACGGGGGGTAATGAAAAACTGTTTTTT
>TRBD1|TRBJ1-5|14|.|TRBV5-4
CASSFGGGGQPQHF
TGTGCCAGCAGCTTTGGAGGGGGCGGTCAGCCCCAGCATTTT
>.|TRBJ2-3|18|.|TRBV4-1
CASSQEGVPQHPTDTQYF
TGCGCCAGCAGCCAAGAAGGGGTACCGCAACACCCCACAGATACGCAGTATTTT
>.|TRBJ2-1|15|.|TRBV7-3
CASSPGDSRGNEQFF
TGTGCCAGCAGCCCGGGCGATTCCAGGGGTAATGAGCAGTTCTTC
>.|TRBJ1-6|15|.|TRBV5-1
CASSLNGEGNSPLHF
TGCGCCAGCAGCTTGAACGGGGAGGGGAATTCACCCCTCCACTTT
>.|TRBJ1-4|12|.|TRBV12-3/TRBV12-4
CASSLSNEKLFF
TGTGCCAGCAGTTTAAGTAATGAAAAACTGTTTTTT
>TRBD2|TRBJ2-3|18|many|TRBV2
CASSSGLAGSASTDTQYF
TGTGCCAGCAGTTCCGGACTAGCGGGGTCGGCTAGCACAGATACGCAGTATTTT
>.|TRBJ2-7|11|many|TRBV27
CASSSLGEQYF
TGTGCCAGCAGTTCACTTGGCGAGCAGTACTTC
>.|TRBJ1-3|14|once|TRBV12-3/TRBV12-4
CASSYSWEGNTIYF
TGTGCCAGCAGCTACTCATGGGAGGGAAACACCATATATTTT
>.|TRBJ2-7|16|.|TRBV5-1
CASSPWGGQDEYEQYF
TGCGCCAGCAGCCCCTGGGGAGGACAGGACGAATACGAGCAGTACTTC
>.|TRBJ1-5|14|few|TRBV6-5
CASSLGGRGQPQHF
TGTGCCAGCAGTTTAGGTGGACGGGGGCAGCCCCAGCATTTT
>.|TRBJ2-1|16|.|TRBV4-2
CASSQSLGGGYNEQFF
TGTGCCAGCAGCCAGTCCTTAGGGGGAGGGTACAATGAGCAGTTCTTC
>.|TRBJ1-4|16|few|TRBV7-2
CASSLEPQGHKEKLFF
TGTGCCAGCAGCTTGGAACCACAGGGACACAAGGAAAAACTGTTTTTT
>.|TRBJ1-5|14|many|TRBV20-1
CSARSGGALNPQHF
TGCAGTGCTAGATCCGGCGGCGCCCTAAACCCCCAGCATTTT
>TRBD1|TRBJ1-2|13|.|TRBV12-3/TRBV12-4
CASRFGTGDGYTF
TGTGCCAGCAGGTTTGGGACAGGGGATGGCTACACCTTC
>TRBD2|TRBJ2-1|16|.|TRBV11-2
CASGCPPTGTSDEQFF
TGTGCCAGCGGATGCCCCCCTACCGGGACTAGCGATGAGCAGTTCTTC
>TRBD1|TRBJ1-2|14|few|TRBV15
CATSRQGSSYGYTF
TGTGCCACCAGTCGACAGGGCTCGAGCTATGGCTACACCTTC
>.|TRBJ1-5|16|.|TRBV6-1
CASSVRPTDSNQPQHF
TGTGCCAGCAGTGTACGACCTACAGATAGCAATCAGCCCCAGCATTTT
>.|TRBJ2-5|14|.|TRBV6-2/TRBV6-3
CASSRLVSRETQYF
TGTGCCAGCAGTCGACTAGTATCAAGGGAGACCCAGTACTTC
>TRBD1|TRBJ1-5|16|few|TRBV18
CASSPKTGVRDQPQHF
TGTGCCAGCTCTCCCAAAACAGGGGTTAGAGATCAGCCCCAGCATTTT
>TRBD1|TRBJ2-5|17|many|TRBV18
CASSPHPPDRGRETQYF
TGTGCCAGCTCACCTCATCCTCCGGACAGGGGAAGAGAGACCCAGTACTTC
>TRBD1|TRBJ1-2|14|few|TRBV10-3
CAITEDRESRGYTF
TGTGCCATCACTGAGGACAGGGAGTCTCGGGGCTACACCTTC
>.|TRBJ2-7|14|many|TRBV12-3/TRBV12-4
CASSLPGNPYEQYF
TGTGCCAGCAGTTTACCAGGGAATCCCTACGAGCAGTACTTC
>.|TRBJ1-1|14|.|TRBV5-1
CASLPDGGNTEAFF
TGCGCCAGCTTGCCGGACGGGGGGAACACTGAAGCTTTCTTT
>.|TRBJ2-2|15|many|TRBV7-2
CASSLEQRNTGELFF
TGTGCCAGCAGCTTAGAACAGAGAAACACCGGGGAGCTGTTTTTT
>TRBD1|TRBJ2-5|15|few|TRBV9
CASSLGQGPGKTQYF
TGTGCCAGCAGCCTAGGACAGGGGCCGGGGAAGACCCAGTACTTC
>TRBD2|TRBJ2-7|17|.|TRBV7-9
CASSDPKSGGRTYEQYF
TGTGCCAGCAGCGACCCCAAGAGCGGGGGGCGGACCTACGAGCAGTACTTC
>.|TRBJ1-5|15|few|TRBV5-1
CASSLGQSGNQPQHF
TGCGCCAGCAGCTTAGGACAGTCGGGCAATCAGCCCCAGCATTTT
>.|TRBJ2-7|14|many|TRBV4-1
CASSQGPSTYEQYF
TGCGCCAGCAGCCAAGGGCCCAGTACCTACGAGCAGTACTTC
>.|TRBJ1-3|16|.|TRBV9
CASSNSRDRGGNTIYF
TGTGCCAGCAGCAACTCCCGGGACCGGGGAGGAAACACCATATATTTT
>.|TRBJ2-2|18|few|TRBV20-1
CSARTGRGLYGDTGELFF
TGCAGTGCTAGAACCGGCAGGGGCCTCTATGGGGACACCGGGGAGCTGTTTTTT
>TRBD1|TRBJ1-1|14|many|TRBV3-1
CASSQAQGSTEAFF
TGTGCCAGCAGCCAAGCACAGGGGAGCACTGAAGCTTTCTTT
>.|TRBJ1-6|14|.|TRBV2
CASSEALRGSPLHF
TGTGCCAGCAGTGAAGCGCTTAGGGGGTCACCCCTCCACTTT
>.|TRBJ2-7|17|.|TRBV6-2/TRBV6-3
CASSLSDGGDLTYEQYF
TGTGCCAGCAGTCTCTCGGACGGGGGAGACCTTACCTACGAGCAGTACTTC
>TRBD2|TRBJ2-2|16|many|TRBV3-1
CASSQGGLASTGELFF
TGTGCCAGCAGCCAAGGAGGACTAGCTTCCACCGGGGAGCTGTTTTTT
>.|TRBJ1-1|13|.|TRBV28
CASSLGGVAEAFF
TGTGCCAGCAGTTTAGGGGGCGTCGCTGAAGCTTTCTTT